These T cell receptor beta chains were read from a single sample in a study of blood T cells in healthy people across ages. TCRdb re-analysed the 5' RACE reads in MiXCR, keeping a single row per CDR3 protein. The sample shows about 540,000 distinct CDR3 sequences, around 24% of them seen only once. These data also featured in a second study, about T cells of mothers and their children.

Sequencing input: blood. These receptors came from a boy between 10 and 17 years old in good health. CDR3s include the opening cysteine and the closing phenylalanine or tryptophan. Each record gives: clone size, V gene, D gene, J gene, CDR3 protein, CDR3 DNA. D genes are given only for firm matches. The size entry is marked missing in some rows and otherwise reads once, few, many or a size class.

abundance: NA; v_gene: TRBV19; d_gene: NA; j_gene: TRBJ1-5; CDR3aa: CASMQAYSNQPQHF; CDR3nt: TGTGCCAGTATGCAGGCTTATAGCAATCAGCCCCAGCATTTT
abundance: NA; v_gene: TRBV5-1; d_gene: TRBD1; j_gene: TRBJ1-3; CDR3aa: CASSGTGGYSGNTIYF; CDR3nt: TGCGCCAGCAGCGGGACAGGGGGCTACTCTGGAAACACCATATATTTT
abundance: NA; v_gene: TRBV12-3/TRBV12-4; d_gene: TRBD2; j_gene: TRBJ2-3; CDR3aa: CASSDGLGTDTQYF; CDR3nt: TGTGCCAGCAGCGACGGACTAGGCACAGATACGCAGTATTTT
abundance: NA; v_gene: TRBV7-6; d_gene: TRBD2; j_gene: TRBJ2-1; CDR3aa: CASSPQLASGGHSYNEQFF; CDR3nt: TGTGCCAGCAGCCCCCAACTAGCTAGCGGGGGCCACTCCTACAATGAGCAGTTCTTC
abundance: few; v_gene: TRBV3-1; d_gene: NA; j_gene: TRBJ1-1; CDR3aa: CASSQMGGLEAFF; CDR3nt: TGTGCCAGCAGCCAAATGGGGGGATTGGAAGCTTTCTTT
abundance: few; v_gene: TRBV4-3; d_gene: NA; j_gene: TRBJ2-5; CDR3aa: CASSQETNQPQETQYF; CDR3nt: TGCGCCAGCAGCCAAGAGACCAACCAGCCCCAAGAGACCCAGTACTTC
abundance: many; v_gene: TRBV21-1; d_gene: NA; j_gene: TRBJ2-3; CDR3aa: CATTIRHPFILSAQYF; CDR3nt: TGTGCCACCACGATTCGACACCCCTTTATCCTGTCTGCGCAGTATTTT
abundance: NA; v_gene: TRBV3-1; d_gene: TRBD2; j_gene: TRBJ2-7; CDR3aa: CASSQGGGSSYEQYF; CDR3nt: TGTGCCAGCAGCCAAGGCGGGGGGAGCTCCTACGAGCAGTACTTC
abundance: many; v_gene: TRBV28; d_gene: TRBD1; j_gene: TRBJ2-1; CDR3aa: CASSSTGTGGYNEQFF; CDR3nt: TGTGCCAGCAGTTCGACCGGTACAGGGGGGTACAATGAGCAGTTCTTC
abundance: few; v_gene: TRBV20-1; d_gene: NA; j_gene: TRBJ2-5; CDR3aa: CSAREGGAQYF; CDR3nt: TGCAGTGCTAGAGAAGGTGGGGCCCAGTACTTC
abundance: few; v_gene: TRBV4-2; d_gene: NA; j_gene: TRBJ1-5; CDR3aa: CASSQGTENQPQHF; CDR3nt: TGTGCCAGCAGCCAAGGGACGGAAAATCAGCCCCAGCATTTT
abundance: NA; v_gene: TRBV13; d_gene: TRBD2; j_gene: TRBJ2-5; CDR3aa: CASSASSGRALYQETQYF; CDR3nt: TGTGCCAGCAGCGCCTCTAGCGGGAGGGCCCTGTACCAAGAGACCCAGTACTTC
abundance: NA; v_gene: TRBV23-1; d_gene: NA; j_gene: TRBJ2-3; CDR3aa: CASSQSDSGTDTQYF; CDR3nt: TGCGCCAGCAGTCAATCCGACAGCGGCACAGATACGCAGTATTTT
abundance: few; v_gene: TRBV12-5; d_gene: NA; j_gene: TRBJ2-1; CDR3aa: CASAASGEQFF; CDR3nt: TGTGCTAGTGCCGCGAGTGGTGAGCAGTTCTTC
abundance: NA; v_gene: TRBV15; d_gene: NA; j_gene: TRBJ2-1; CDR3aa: CATSPEEGVFMNEQFF; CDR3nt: TGTGCCACCAGCCCTGAAGAGGGAGTCTTCATGAATGAGCAGTTCTTC
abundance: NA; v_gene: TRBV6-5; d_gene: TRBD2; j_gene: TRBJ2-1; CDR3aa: CASSYSSGVCNEQFF; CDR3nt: TGTGCCAGCAGTTACTCTAGCGGGGTCTGCAATGAGCAGTTCTTC
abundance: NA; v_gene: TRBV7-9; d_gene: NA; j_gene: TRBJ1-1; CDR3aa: CASSFGGTRVTEAFF; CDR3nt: TGTGCCAGCAGCTTCGGGGGGACGCGGGTCACTGAAGCTTTCTTT
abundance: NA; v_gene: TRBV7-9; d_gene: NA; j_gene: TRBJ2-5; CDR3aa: CASMGRPDQETQYF; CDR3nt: TGTGCCAGCATGGGCAGGCCTGACCAAGAGACCCAGTACTTC
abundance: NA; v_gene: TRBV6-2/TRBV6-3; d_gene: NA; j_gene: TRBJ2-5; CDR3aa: CASSRDTYVQYF; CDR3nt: TGTGCCAGCAGCCGGGACACCTACGTGCAGTACTTC
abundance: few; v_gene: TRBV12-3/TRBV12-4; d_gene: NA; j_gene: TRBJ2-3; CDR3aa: CASSLLVQTPEDTQYF; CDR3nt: TGTGCCAGCAGTTTGCTTGTGCAGACCCCCGAGGATACGCAGTATTTT
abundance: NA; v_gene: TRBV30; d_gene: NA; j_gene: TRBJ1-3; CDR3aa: CAWSAPRARRGNTIYF; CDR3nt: TGTGCCTGGAGTGCCCCGCGCGCCCGGCGTGGAAACACCATATATTTT
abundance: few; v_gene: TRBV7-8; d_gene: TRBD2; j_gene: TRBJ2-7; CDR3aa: CASSVLAGGNEQYF; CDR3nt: TGTGCCAGCAGTGTACTAGCGGGAGGAAACGAGCAGTACTTC
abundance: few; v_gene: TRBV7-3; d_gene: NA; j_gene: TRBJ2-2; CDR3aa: CASSFGDVRRGELFF; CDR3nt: TGTGCCAGCAGCTTTGGGGACGTCCGGAGAGGGGAGCTGTTTTTT
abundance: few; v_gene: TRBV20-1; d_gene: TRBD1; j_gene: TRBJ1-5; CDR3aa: CSATLPGGNNQPQHF; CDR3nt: TGCAGTGCCACCTTGCCAGGGGGCAACAATCAGCCCCAGCATTTT
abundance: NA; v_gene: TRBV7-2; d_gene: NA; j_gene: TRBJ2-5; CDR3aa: CASSGQIQETQYF; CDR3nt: TGTGCCAGCAGCGGACAGATCCAAGAGACCCAGTACTTC
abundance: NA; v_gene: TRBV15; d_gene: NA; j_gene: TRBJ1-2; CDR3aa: CATSRVKGIITF; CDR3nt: TGTGCCACCAGCAGAGTAAAAGGTATCATCACCTTC